This T cell receptor (beta chain) originates from a study of shared clonotypes between healthy human individuals. Study conclusions and caveats: Larger estimated richness was generally recorded for naive subsets relative to memory subsets.

Points on this clone: Its antigen is not known.

Repertoires were generated with immunoSEQ multiplex PCR, while TCRdb's copy carries only in-frame clones and drops some. The sample contains roughly 120,000 clones, about two thirds of which appear only once. Input material: memory CD8+ T cells sorted from blood. Regarding subset: CD45RO+ cells pooled with CCR7-negative TemRA cells. The receptor's source is a young woman in good health.

This chain's CDR3 is CASSLLKTQYF. The CDR3 DNA follows: TGTGCCAGCAGCTTACTAAAGACCCAGTACTTC. The V gene is TRBV7-6, the J gene TRBJ2-5; D not certain. CDR1 is SGHVS and CDR2 is FNYEAQ in the germline V gene. Trimming removed 2 bases from V and 6 bases from J, with 4 bases in between. The CDR3 extends over 11 amino acids.